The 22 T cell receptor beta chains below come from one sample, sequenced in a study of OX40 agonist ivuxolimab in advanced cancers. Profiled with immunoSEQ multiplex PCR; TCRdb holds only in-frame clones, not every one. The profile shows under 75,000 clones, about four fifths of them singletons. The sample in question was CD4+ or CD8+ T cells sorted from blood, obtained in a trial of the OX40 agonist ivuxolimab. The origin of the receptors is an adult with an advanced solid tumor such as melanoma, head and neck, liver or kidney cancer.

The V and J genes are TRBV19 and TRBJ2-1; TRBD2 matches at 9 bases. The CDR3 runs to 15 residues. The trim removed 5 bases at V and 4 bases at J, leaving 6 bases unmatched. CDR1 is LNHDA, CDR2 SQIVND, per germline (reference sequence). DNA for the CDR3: TGTGCCAGTAGTTCGCGGGGGGGCTATTACAATGAGCAGTTCTTC. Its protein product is CASSSRGGYYNEQFF.

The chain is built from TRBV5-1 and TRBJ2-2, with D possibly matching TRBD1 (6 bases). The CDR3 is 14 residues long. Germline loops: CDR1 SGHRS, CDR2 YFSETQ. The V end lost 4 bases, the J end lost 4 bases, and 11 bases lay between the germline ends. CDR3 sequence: CASSPRDTTGELFF. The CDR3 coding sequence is TGCGCCAGCAGCCCCCGGGACACCACCGGGGAGCTGTTTTTT.

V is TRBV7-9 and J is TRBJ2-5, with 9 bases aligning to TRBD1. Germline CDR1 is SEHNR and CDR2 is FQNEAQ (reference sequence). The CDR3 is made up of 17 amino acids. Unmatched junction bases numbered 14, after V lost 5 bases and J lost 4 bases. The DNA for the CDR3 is TGTGCCAGCAGCCCCCCCCGGACAGGGGAATTTACAGAGACCCAGTACTTC. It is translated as CASSPPRTGEFTETQYF.

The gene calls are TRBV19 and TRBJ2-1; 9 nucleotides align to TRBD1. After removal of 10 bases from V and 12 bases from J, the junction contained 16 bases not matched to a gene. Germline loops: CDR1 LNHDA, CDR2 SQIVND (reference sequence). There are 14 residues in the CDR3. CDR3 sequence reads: CATRGQGRSYGQFF. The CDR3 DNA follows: TGTGCCACAAGGGGACAGGGTCGTTCATATGGGCAGTTCTTC.

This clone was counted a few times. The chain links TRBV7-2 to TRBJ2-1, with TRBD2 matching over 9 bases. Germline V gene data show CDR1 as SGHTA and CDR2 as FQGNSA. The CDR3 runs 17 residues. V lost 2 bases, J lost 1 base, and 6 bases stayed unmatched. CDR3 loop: CASSLSAGGHSYNEQFF. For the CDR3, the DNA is TGTGCCAGCAGCTTATCTGCGGGGGGGCATTCCTACAATGAGCAGTTCTTC.

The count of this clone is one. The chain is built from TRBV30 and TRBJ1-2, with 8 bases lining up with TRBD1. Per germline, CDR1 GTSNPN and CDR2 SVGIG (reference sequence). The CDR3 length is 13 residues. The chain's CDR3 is CAERTGRLYGYTF. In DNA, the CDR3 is TGTGCAGAGCGGACAGGGCGACTGTATGGCTACACCTTC.

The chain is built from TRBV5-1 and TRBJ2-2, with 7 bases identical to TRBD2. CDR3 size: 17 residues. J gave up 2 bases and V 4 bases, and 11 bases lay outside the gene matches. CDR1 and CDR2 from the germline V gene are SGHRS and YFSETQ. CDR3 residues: CASSRSGRAGNTGELFF. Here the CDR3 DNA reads TGCGCCAGCAGCCGATCTGGCCGAGCGGGAAACACCGGGGAGCTGTTTTTT.

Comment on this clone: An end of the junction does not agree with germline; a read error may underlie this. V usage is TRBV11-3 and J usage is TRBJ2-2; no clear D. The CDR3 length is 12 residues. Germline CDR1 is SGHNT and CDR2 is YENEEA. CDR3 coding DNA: TGTGCCAGCAGCTCTAACAACGGGGAGCTGTTTTTT. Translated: CASSSNNGELFF.

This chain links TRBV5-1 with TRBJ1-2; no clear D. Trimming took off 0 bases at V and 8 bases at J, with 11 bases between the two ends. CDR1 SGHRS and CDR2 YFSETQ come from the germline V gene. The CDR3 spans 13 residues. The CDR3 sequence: CASSLELGRGYTF. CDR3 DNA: TGCGCCAGCAGCTTGGAGTTGGGTAGAGGCTACACCTTC.

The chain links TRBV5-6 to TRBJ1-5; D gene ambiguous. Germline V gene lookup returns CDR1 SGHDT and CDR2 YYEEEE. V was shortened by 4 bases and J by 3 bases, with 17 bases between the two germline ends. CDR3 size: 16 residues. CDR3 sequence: CASSRGDFGFNQPQHF. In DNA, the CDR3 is TGTGCCAGCAGCCGTGGCGATTTCGGTTTCAATCAGCCCCAGCATTTT.

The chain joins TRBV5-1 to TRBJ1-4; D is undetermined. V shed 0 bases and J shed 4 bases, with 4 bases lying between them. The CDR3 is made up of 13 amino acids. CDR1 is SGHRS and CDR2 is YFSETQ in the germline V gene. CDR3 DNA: TGCGCCAGCAGCTTGGGGATTAATGAAAAACTGTTTTTT. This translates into CASSLGINEKLFF.

The CDR3 DNA is TGCAGCGTTGGTAGACTTCTCACAGATACGCAGTATTTT. Translation gives CSVGRLLTDTQYF. The chain couples TRBV29-1 to TRBJ2-3; D gene ambiguous. This CDR3 comprises 13 residues. Germline V lookup: CDR1 SQVTM, CDR2 ANQGSEA. Trimming removed 4 bases at V and 2 bases at J, with 10 bases between.

The CDR3 region has the DNA TGTGCCAGCAGCTTAAGGTGGGGAGGCGAAAAACTGTTTTTT. Translated: CASSLRWGGEKLFF. The chain links TRBV5-6 to TRBJ1-4; D unresolved. V was clipped by 2 bases and J by 8 bases, with 13 bases between them. Germline V lookup: CDR1 SGHDT, CDR2 YYEEEE. CDR3 size: 14 residues. The variable domain in full, with the rest retrieved from reference TRBV5-6 and TRBJ1-4, is DAGVTQSPTHLIKTRGQQVTLRCSPKSGHDTVSWYQQALGQGPQFIFQYYEEEERQRGNFPDRFSGHQFPNYSSELNVNALLLGDSALYLCASSLRWGGEKLFFGSGTQLSVL.

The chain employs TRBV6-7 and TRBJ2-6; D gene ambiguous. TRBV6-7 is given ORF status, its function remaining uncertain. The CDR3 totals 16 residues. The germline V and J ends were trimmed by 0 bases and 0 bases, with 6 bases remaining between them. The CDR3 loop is CASSYSIYSGANVLTF. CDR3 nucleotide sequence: TGTGCCAGCAGTTACTCGATTTACTCTGGGGCCAACGTCCTGACTTTC.

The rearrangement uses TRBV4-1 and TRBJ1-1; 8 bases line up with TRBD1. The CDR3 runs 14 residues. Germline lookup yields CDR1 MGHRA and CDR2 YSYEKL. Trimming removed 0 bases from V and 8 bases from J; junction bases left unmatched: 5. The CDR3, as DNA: TGCGCCAGCAGCCAAGAGGCCCGGGACAGGGAAGCTTTCTTT. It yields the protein CASSQEARDREAFF.

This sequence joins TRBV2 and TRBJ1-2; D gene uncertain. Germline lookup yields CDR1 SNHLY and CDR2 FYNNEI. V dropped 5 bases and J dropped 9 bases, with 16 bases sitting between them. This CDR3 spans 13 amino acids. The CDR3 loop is CASSLQGRESYTF. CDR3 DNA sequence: TGTGCCAGCAGTCTCCAAGGTCGGGAGAGCTACACCTTC.

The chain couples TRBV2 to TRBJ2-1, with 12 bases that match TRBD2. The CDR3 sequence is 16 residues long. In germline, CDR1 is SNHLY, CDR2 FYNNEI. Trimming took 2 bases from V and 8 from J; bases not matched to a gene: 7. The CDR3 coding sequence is TGTGCCAGCAGTGAAAGTCCGACTAGCGGGGGCGATGAGCAGTTCTTC. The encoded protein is CASSESPTSGGDEQFF.

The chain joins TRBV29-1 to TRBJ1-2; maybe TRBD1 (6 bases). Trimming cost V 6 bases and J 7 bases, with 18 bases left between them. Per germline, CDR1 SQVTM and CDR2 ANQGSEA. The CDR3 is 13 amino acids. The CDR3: CSVDQGWDGGYTF. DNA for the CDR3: TGCAGCGTGGACCAGGGGTGGGATGGTGGCTACACCTTC.

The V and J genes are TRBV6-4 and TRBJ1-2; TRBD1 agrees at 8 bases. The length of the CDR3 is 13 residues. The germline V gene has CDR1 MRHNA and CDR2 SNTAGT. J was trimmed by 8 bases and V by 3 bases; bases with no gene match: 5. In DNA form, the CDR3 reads TGTGCCAGCAGTGATACAGGGGGGACGGGCTACACCTTC. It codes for CASSDTGGTGYTF.

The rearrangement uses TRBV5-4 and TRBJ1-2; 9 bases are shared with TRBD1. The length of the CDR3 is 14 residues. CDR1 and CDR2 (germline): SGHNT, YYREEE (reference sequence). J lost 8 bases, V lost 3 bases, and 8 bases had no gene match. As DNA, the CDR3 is TGTGCCAGCAGCTCCACAGGGGGCGCGTCCGGCTACACCTTC. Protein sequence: CASSSTGGASGYTF.

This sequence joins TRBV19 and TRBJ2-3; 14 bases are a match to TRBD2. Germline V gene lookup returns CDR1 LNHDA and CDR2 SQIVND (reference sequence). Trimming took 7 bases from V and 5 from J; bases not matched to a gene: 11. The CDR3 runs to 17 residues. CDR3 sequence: CASTRAGTSGGGDTQYF. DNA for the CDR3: TGTGCCAGTACCCGAGCCGGGACTAGCGGGGGAGGAGATACGCAGTATTTT.

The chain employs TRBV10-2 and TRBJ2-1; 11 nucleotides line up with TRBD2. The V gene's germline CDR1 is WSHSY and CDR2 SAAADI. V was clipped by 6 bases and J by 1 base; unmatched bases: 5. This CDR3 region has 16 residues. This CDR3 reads CASSQTSGGSYNEQFF. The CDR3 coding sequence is TGCGCCAGCAGCCAAACTAGCGGGGGTTCCTACAATGAGCAGTTCTTC.